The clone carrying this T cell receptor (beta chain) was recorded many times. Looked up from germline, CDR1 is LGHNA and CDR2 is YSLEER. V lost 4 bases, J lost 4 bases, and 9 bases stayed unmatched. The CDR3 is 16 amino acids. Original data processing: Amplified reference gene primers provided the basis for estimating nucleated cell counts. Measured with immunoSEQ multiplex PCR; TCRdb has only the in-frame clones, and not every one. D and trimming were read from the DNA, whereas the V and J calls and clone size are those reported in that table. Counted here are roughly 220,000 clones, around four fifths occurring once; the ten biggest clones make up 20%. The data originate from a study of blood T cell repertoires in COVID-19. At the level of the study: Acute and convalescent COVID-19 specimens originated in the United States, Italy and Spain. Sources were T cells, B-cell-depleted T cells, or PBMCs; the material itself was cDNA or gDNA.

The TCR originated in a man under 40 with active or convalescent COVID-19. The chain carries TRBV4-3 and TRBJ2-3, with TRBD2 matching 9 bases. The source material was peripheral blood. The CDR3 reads CASSPQGSGGPDTQYF. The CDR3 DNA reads TGCGCCAGCAGCCCCCAGGGTAGCGGGGGCCCAGATACGCAGTATTTT.